These T cell receptor beta chains were read from a single sample in a study of T cell responses to AZD1222 COVID-19 vaccine. Produced via immunoSEQ multiplex PCR; TCRdb's table is partial and in-frame only. The table lists about 100,000 clones, 87% of them singletons. Material: peripheral blood, obtained on day 0 of AZD1222 vaccination. The receptor source for this set is an adult in good health. CDR3s include the opening cysteine and the closing phenylalanine or tryptophan. The D gene is left open where the match is weak. Expanded clones get a size class; other rows say once, few or many, or leave the size out.

v_call	clone_size	j_call	d_call	cdr3_nt	cdr3_aa
TRBV7-2	.	TRBJ1-2	.	TGTGCCAGCAGCTTCCCGGGGCGGTATGGCTACACCTTC	CASSFPGRYGYTF
TRBV14	.	TRBJ1-2	.	TGTGCCAGCAGCACCAGTGGGGGAAAGTACTATGGCTACACCTTC	CASSTSGGKYYGYTF
TRBV18	.	TRBJ2-6	.	TGTGCCAGCTCACCCCCCGGGGGTGGGGCCAACGTCCTGACTTTC	CASSPPGGGANVLTF
TRBV4-3	once	TRBJ2-2	TRBD2	TGCGCCAGCAGCCAAGATGGTACTAGCGGGCTGAACACCGGGGAGCTGTTTTTT	CASSQDGTSGLNTGELFF
TRBV24-1	.	TRBJ2-7	.	TGTGCCACCAGTATCGGGGGTTCCGAGCAGTACTTC	CATSIGGSEQYF
TRBV11-2	.	TRBJ1-6	.	TGTGCCAGCAGCTTAGAACAGAAATTACCCCTCCACTTT	CASSLEQKLPLHF
TRBV11-2	.	TRBJ1-2	.	TGTGCCAGCAGCTTGTTGGGGGCCAGACTAAACTATGGCTACACCTTC	CASSLLGARLNYGYTF
TRBV28	.	TRBJ1-5	TRBD1	TGTGCCAGCAGTTTATACGGGACAGTGGGCAATCAGCCCCAGCATTTT	CASSLYGTVGNQPQHF
TRBV18	.	TRBJ1-3	.	TGTGCCAGCTCACCCACGCGGGGGGACGGAAACACCATATATTTT	CASSPTRGDGNTIYF
TRBV30	.	TRBJ1-2	TRBD1	TGTGCCTGTTTTACAGGGGGCCTTAACTATGGCTACACCTTC	CACFTGGLNYGYTF
TRBV28	.	TRBJ1-1	.	TGTGCCAGCAGTTTACGGAACCGGATGAACACTGAAGCTTTCTTT	CASSLRNRMNTEAFF
TRBV6-5	.	TRBJ1-5	.	TGTGCCAGCAGCCGGCGGGATCAGCCCCAGCATTTT	CASSRRDQPQHF
TRBV2	.	TRBJ2-6	TRBD1	TGTGCCAGCAGTGCTTACTATTACCGGGACAGGGGGCTGTCTGGGGCCAACGTCCTGACTTTC	CASSAYYYRDRGLSGANVLTF
TRBV9	.	TRBJ1-1	.	TGTGCCAGCAGCGGAACATTTGGGCGGGACACTGAAGCTTTCTTT	CASSGTFGRDTEAFF
TRBV11-2	.	TRBJ2-7	TRBD1	TGTGCCAGCAGCCGGACAGGGATGACCTACGAGCAGTACTTC	CASSRTGMTYEQYF
TRBV11-1	.	TRBJ2-7	TRBD2	TGTGCCAGCAGCTTAGCGGAAGGACTAGCGGGAGGAAGCTCCTACGAGCAGTACTTC	CASSLAEGLAGGSSYEQYF
TRBV21-1	.	TRBJ2-7	.	TGTGCCAGCAGCAAAAGACCCTGGAAACACAGGGAAGATCCCTACGAGCAGTACTTC	CASSKRPWKHREDPYEQYF
TRBV7-2	.	TRBJ2-7	TRBD1	TGTGCCAGCAGCCCGACAGGGAATCTCTACGAGCAGTACTTC	CASSPTGNLYEQYF
TRBV7-9	.	TRBJ2-4	TRBD2	TGTGCCAGCAGCACTTTAGCGGGAGGGTCCGATGTGACCAAAAACATTCAGTACTTC	CASSTLAGGSDVTKNIQYF
TRBV28	.	TRBJ1-1	.	TGTGCCAGCAGTTTAGGGACACCTCGATCGGCTGAAGCTTTCTTT	CASSLGTPRSAEAFF
TRBV27	few	TRBJ2-2	.	TGTGCCAGCAGTTTGGCGCGGGGCCGGGTGGGTAAAGCCGGGGAGCTGTTTTTT	CASSLARGRVGKAGELFF
TRBV19	.	TRBJ2-3	TRBD2	TGTGCCAGTAGTATGGGGGGGGAGAGCACAGATACGCAGTATTTT	CASSMGGESTDTQYF
TRBV18	.	TRBJ2-3	TRBD2	TGTGCCAGCTCACCCCCCAGCGGGAGGGCCGAAACGCAGTATTTT	CASSPPSGRAETQYF
TRBV6-2/TRBV6-3	.	TRBJ2-5	.	TGTGCCAGCAGTTACGGGCAGGGACAAGAGACCCAGTACTTC	CASSYGQGQETQYF